These T cell receptor beta chains were read from a single sample in a study of blood T cell repertoires in COVID-19. Data came from immunoSEQ multiplex PCR; TCRdb stores just in-frame clones and leaves some out. The sample shows about 150,000 clones, 89% of them seen only once. The sample consisted of peripheral blood. The receptor source for this set is a human donor in a cohort sampled during active COVID-19. CDR3s include the opening cysteine and the closing phenylalanine or tryptophan. D genes are given only for firm matches. A clone size is listed for some rows: how often the clone was seen (once, few, many), or a class if it is expanded.

TRBV18,-,-,TRBJ2-7,TGTGCCAGCGGAGAGAGCTCCTACGAGCAGTACTTC,CASGESSYEQYF
TRBV9,-,-,TRBJ2-5,TGTGCCAGCAGCGTACTACCACAAGAGACCCAGTACTTC,CASSVLPQETQYF
TRBV9,TRBD1,-,TRBJ2-5,TGTGCCAGCAGCGTTACGGACAGGGAAGAGACCCAGTACTTC,CASSVTDREETQYF
TRBV9,-,once,TRBJ1-2,TGTGCCAGCAGCCCAGGTCTGGGTGGCTACACCTTC,CASSPGLGGYTF
TRBV11-3,TRBD2,-,TRBJ2-2,TGTGCCAGCAGCTTAAGCCGGGGGGGCCGTGGGGAGCTGTTTTTT,CASSLSRGGRGELFF
TRBV7-9,TRBD1,-,TRBJ2-3,TGTGCCAGCAGCTTAGACAGGGGATACACAGATACGCAGTATTTT,CASSLDRGYTDTQYF
TRBV6-5,TRBD2,-,TRBJ2-3,TGTGCCAGCACCGGACTAGCGGGGCCAGATACGCAGTATTTT,CASTGLAGPDTQYF
TRBV7-2,TRBD1,-,TRBJ2-3,TGTGCCAGCAGCGTGGACAGGTACACAGATACGCAGTATTTT,CASSVDRYTDTQYF
TRBV6-1,-,-,TRBJ2-3,TGTGCCAGCAGTTTTTCCAGGGGCACAGATACGCAGTATTTT,CASSFSRGTDTQYF
TRBV5-4,TRBD1,-,TRBJ2-1,TGTGCCATGTCCGGGACAGGGGTCCTCTACTACAATGAGCAGTTCTTC,CAMSGTGVLYYNEQFF
TRBV25-1,TRBD1,once,TRBJ1-3,TGTGCCAGCAGTCCCCGACAGGGGGTAGGAAACACCATATATTTT,CASSPRQGVGNTIYF
TRBV5-4,-,-,TRBJ1-2,TGTGCCAGCAGCTTGGACAGGGCGGCTACTAACTATGGCTACACCTTC,CASSLDRAATNYGYTF
TRBV7-2,-,-,TRBJ1-1,TGTGCCAGCAGCGGAACTATTGAAGCTTTCTTT,CASSGTIEAFF
TRBV24-1,TRBD1,-,TRBJ2-3,TGTGCCACCAGTGATCCAAGACAGGGCGGGGATACGCAGTATTTT,CATSDPRQGGDTQYF